Each of the 4 T cell receptor beta chains below was sequenced from the same sample in a study of T cells in localized non-small cell lung cancer. Data came from immunoSEQ multiplex PCR; TCRdb stores just in-frame clones and leaves some out. The sample has more than 45,000 clones, approximately 90% seen once. The sequencing here drew on PBMCs, taken before any cancer treatment. These receptors were obtained from a man between 40 and 70 years old with stage II lung adenocarcinoma.

J is TRBJ1-1 and V is TRBV4-2; D perhaps matches TRBD1 (6 bases). CDR1 is LGHNA, CDR2 YNFKEQ, per germline. This CDR3 is 15 amino acids long. V was clipped by 5 bases and J by 4 bases, with 17 bases between them. CDR3 region: CASSYRQGTPTEAFF. The CDR3 DNA sequence: TGTGCCAGCAGCTACCGTCAGGGGACCCCCACTGAAGCTTTCTTT.

J is TRBJ1-4 and V is TRBV5-4; D is undetermined. In germline, CDR1 is SGHNT, CDR2 YYREEE (reference sequence). V shed 3 bases and J shed 0 bases, with 9 bases lying between them. The CDR3 covers 15 residues. Here the CDR3 reads CASSSRGSTNEKLFF. DNA for the CDR3: TGTGCCAGCAGCTCCCGGGGATCAACTAATGAAAAACTGTTTTTT.

The chain links TRBV19 to TRBJ1-5; D not certain. The CDR3 has 17 residues. Germline lookup yields CDR1 LNHDA and CDR2 SQIVND (reference sequence). Trimming took off 2 bases at V and 1 base at J, with 15 bases between the two ends. CDR3 protein: CASSISFGVISNQPQHF. CDR3 DNA sequence: TGTGCCAGTAGTATAAGTTTTGGGGTAATAAGCAATCAGCCCCAGCATTTT.

This chain joins TRBV5-1 and TRBJ1-1; 8 nucleotides align to TRBD1. V gave up 3 bases and J gave up 4 bases; unmatched junction bases: 5. CDR3 length equals 14 residues. Germline CDR1 and CDR2: SGHRS and YFSETQ. The DNA of the CDR3 is TGCGCCAGCAGCTCGCAGGGGGCCGGCACTGAAGCTTTCTTT. It codes for CASSSQGAGTEAFF.